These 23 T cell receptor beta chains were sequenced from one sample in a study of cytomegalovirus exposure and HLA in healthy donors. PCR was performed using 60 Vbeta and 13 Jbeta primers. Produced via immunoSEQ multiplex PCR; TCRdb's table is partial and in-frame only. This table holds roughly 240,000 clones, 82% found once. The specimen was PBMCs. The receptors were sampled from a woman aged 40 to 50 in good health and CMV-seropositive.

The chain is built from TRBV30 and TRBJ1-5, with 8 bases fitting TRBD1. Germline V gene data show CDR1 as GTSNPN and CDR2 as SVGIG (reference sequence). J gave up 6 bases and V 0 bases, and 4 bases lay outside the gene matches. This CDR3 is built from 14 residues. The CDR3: CAWSVQGGSQPQHF. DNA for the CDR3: TGTGCCTGGAGTGTACAGGGGGGCAGTCAGCCCCAGCATTTT. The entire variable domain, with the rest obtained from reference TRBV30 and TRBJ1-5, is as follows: SQTIHQWPATLVQPVGSPLSLECTVEGTSNPNLYWYRQAAGRGLQLLFYSVGIGQISSEVPQNLSASRPQDRQFILSSKKLLLSDSGFYLCAWSVQGGSQPQHFGDGTRLSIL.

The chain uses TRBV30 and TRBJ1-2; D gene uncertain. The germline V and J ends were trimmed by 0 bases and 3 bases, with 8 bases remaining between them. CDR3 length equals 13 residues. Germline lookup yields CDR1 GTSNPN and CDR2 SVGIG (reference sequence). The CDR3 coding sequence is TGTGCCTGGAGTGTACATTTGGACTATGGCTACACCTTC. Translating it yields CAWSVHLDYGYTF.

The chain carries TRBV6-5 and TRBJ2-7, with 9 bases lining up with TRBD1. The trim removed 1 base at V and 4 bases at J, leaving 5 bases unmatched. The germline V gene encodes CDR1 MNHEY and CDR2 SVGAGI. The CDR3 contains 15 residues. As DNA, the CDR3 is TGTGCCAGCAGTTACTATGGACAGGGGCTTTACGAGCAGTACTTC. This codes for CASSYYGQGLYEQYF.

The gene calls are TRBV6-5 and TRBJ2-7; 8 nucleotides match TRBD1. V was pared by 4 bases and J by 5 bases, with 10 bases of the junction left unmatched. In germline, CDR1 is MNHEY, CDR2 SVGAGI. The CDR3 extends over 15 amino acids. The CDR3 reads CASSSPPGGLNEQYF. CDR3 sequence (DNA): TGTGCCAGCAGTTCCCCCCCAGGGGGCTTGAACGAGCAGTACTTC.

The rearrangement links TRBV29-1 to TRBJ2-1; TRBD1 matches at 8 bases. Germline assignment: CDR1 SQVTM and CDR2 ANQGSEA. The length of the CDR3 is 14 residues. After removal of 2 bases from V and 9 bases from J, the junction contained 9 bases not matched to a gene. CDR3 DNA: TGCAGCGTTGAAAGGGCAGGGGGCAGGAGTGAGCAGTTCTTC. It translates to CSVERAGGRSEQFF.

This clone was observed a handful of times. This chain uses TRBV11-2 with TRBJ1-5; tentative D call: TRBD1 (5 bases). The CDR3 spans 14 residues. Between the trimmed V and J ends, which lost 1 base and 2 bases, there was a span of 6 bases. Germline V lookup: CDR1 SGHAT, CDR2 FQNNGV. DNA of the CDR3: TGTGCCAGCAGCTTAGTAGGGGGCAATCAGCCCCAGCATTTT. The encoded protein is CASSLVGGNQPQHF. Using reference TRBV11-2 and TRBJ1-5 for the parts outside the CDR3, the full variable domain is EAGVAQSPRYKIIEKRQSVAFWCNPISGHATLYWYQQILGQGPKLLIQFQNNGVVDDSQLPKDRFSAERLKGVDSTLKIQPAKLEDSAVYLCASSLVGGNQPQHFGDGTRLSIL.

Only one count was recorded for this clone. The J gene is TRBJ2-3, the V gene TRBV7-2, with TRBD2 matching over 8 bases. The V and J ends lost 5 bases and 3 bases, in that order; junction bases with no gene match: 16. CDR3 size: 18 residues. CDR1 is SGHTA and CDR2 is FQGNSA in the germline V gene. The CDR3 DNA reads TGTGCCAGCAGCGACGGGTGGAATAAGCGGGAGAGGACAGATACGCAGTATTTT. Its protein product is CASSDGWNKRERTDTQYF.

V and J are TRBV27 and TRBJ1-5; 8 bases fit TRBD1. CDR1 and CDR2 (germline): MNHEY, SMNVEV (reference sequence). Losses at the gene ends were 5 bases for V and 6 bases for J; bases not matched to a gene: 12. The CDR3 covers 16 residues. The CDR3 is CASSPLKTGGSQPQHF. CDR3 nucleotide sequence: TGTGCCAGCAGTCCTCTTAAAACAGGGGGAAGTCAGCCCCAGCATTTT.

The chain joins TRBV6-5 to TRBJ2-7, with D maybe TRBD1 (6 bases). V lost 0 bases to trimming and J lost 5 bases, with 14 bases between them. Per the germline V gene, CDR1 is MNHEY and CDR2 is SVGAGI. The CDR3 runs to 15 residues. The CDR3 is CASSYSRQGWDEQYF. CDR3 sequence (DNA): TGTGCCAGCAGTTACTCGAGGCAGGGGTGGGACGAGCAGTACTTC.

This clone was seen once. Here the CDR3 reads CASTPAENSPLHF. For the CDR3, the DNA is TGTGCCAGCACTCCTGCAGAAAATTCACCCCTCCACTTT. This chain connects TRBV6-1 to TRBJ1-6; D is ambiguous. The CDR3 extends over 13 amino acids. V was cut by 7 bases and J by 7 bases, with 11 bases left in between. Germline V CDR1 and CDR2: MNHNS, SASEGT.

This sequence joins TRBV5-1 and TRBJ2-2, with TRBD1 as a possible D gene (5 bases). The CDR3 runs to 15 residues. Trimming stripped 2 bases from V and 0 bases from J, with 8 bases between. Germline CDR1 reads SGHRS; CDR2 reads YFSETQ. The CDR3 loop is CASSFDRPNTGELFF. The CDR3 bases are TGCGCCAGCAGCTTCGACAGACCGAACACCGGGGAGCTGTTTTTT.

The CDR3 spells CASSHRLAGGSPETQYF. Here the CDR3 DNA reads TGCGCCAGCAGCCACCGACTAGCGGGAGGGTCACCGGAGACCCAGTACTTC. The chain recombines TRBV4-3 with TRBJ2-5; 14 bases map to TRBD2. V lost 3 bases to trimming and J lost 5 bases; unmatched junction nucleotides: 8. This CDR3 has 17 residues. The V gene's germline CDR1 is LGHNA and CDR2 YSLEER.

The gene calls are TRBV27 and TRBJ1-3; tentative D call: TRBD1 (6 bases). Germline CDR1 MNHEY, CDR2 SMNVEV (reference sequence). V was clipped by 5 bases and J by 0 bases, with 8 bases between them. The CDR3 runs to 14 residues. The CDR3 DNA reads TGTGCCAGCAGTGCACAGGGCTCTGGAAACACCATATATTTT. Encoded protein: CASSAQGSGNTIYF.

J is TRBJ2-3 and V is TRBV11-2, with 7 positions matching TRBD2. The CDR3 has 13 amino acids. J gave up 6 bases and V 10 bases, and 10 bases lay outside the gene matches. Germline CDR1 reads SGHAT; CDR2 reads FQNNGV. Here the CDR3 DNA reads TGTGCCACCGGGACCGGGAGGTGGGATACGCAGTATTTT. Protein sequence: CATGTGRWDTQYF.

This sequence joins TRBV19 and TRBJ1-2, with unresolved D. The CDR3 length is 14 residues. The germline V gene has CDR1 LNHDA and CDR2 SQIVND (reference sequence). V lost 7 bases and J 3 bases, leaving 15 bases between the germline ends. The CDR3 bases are TGTGCCAGTACAAGACCGGGTACATACTATGGCTACACCTTC. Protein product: CASTRPGTYYGYTF.

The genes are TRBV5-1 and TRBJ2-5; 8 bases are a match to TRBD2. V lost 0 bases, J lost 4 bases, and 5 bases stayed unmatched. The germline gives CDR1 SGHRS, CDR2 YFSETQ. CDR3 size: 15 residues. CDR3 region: CASSLGGTRGETQYF. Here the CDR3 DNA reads TGCGCCAGCAGCTTGGGAGGGACTAGGGGAGAGACCCAGTACTTC.

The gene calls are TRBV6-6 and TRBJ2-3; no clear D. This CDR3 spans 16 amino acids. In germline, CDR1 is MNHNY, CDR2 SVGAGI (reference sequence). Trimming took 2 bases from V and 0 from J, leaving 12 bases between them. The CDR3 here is CASSYGLAGSTDTQYF. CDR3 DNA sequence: TGTGCCAGCAGTTACGGATTAGCCGGGAGCACAGATACGCAGTATTTT.

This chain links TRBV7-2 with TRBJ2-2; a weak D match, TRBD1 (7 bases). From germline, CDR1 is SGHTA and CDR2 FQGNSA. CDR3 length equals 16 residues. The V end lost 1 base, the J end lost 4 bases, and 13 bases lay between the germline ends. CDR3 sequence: CASSLVPGGGTGELFF. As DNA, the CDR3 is TGTGCCAGCAGCTTAGTGCCAGGGGGAGGCACCGGGGAGCTGTTTTTT.

The CDR3 DNA follows: TGTGCCAGCAGCTCAAGACAGGGGCCCGCTAGCAATCAGCCCCAGCATTTT. Translating gives CASSSRQGPASNQPQHF. This chain connects TRBV7-3 to TRBJ1-5, with 8 bases matching TRBD1. The CDR3 length is 17 residues. V lost 4 bases and J lost 0; bases outside the gene matches: 8. Germline V CDR1 and CDR2: SGHTA, FQGTGA.

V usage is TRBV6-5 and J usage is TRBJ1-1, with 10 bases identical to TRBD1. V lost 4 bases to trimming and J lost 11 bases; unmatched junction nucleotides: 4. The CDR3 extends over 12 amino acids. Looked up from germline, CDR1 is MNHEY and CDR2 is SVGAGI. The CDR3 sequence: CASSSDRGRAFF. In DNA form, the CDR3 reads TGTGCCAGCAGTTCAGACAGGGGGCGGGCTTTCTTT.

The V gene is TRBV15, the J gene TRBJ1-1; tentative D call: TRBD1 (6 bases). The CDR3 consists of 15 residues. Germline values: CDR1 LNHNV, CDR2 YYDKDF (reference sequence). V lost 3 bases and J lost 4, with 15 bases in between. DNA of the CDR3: TGTGCCACCAGCAGTCGCGGACAGATCTTCACTGAAGCTTTCTTT. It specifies CATSSRGQIFTEAFF. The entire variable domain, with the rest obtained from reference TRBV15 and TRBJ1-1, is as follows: DAMVIQNPRYQVTQFGKPVTLSCSQTLNHNVMYWYQQKSSQAPKLLFHYYDKDFNNEADTPDNFQSRRPNTSFCFLDIRSPGLGDTAMYLCATSSRGQIFTEAFFGQGTRLTVV.

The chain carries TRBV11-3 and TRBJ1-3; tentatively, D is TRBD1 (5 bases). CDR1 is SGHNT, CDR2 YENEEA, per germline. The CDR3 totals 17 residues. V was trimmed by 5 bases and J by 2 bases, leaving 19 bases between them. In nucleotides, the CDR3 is TGTGCCAGCAGCGCGGGGGGAGACCGGATTCCTGGAAACACCATATATTTT. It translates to CASSAGGDRIPGNTIYF. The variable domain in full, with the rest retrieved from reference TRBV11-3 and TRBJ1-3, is EAGVVQSPRYKIIEKKQPVAFWCNPISGHNTLYWYLQNLGQGPELLIRYENEEAVDDSQLPKDRFSAERLKGVDSTLKIQPAELGDSAVYLCASSAGGDRIPGNTIYFGEGSWLTVV.

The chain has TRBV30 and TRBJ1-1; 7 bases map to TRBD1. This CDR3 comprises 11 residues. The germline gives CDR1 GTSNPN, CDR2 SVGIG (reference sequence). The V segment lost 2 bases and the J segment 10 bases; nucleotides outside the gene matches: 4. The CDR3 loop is CAWSPQGVAFF. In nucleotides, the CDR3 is TGTGCCTGGAGTCCCCAGGGGGTAGCTTTCTTT.